This paragraph covers one T cell receptor (beta chain) sequence. Other DNA sequences in the same sample also yield this CDR3. The sample comes from a study of shared clonotypes between healthy human individuals. Germline CDR1 is SGHAT and CDR2 is FQNNGV. V lost 1 base, J lost 8 bases, and 5 bases lay in between. The length of the CDR3 is 12 residues. Clones were sequenced by immunoSEQ multiplex PCR, and TCRdb holds only the in-frame ones, with some missing. Of 1.5 million to 1.9 million clones in the sample, nearly 99% were seen once. The clonotype was recovered from a man aged 25-45 years in good health. The rearrangement uses TRBV11-2 and TRBJ2-2, with a weak D call TRBD2 (5 bases). Sequenced: naive CD4+ T cells sorted from blood. The subset was: CD45RA+ positively selected. CDR3 bases: TGTGCCAGCAGCTTAGCGGGAGGGGAGCTGTTTTTT. It codes for CASSLAGGELFF.